The clone carrying this T cell receptor (beta chain) was seen only a few times. Expressed TCRB transcripts were sequenced because the isolated RNA had all been reverse transcribed beforehand. Data came from immunoSEQ multiplex PCR; TCRdb stores just in-frame clones and leaves some out. The sample yields 250,000 or so clones, under 70% seen once. The sample comes from a study of beta chain features in type 1 diabetes. The germline V gene has CDR1 SQVTM and CDR2 ANQGSEA. The CDR3 extends over 15 amino acids. V shed 8 bases and J 2 bases; nucleotides not matched to a gene: 12. The sample taken for sequencing was naive CD4+ T cells from blood. The sequence came from a young man in good health. V usage is TRBV29-1 and J usage is TRBJ2-3; 8 bases are shared with TRBD2. CDR3: CSTPSSGRVTDTQYF. The CDR3 DNA reads as TGCAGCACCCCCTCCAGCGGGAGAGTCACAGATACGCAGTATTTT.